This T cell receptor (beta chain) is from a study of T cells in Graves' hyperthyroidism and ophthalmopathy. The CDR3 extends over 11 amino acids. The germline V and J ends were trimmed by 6 bases and 3 bases, with 4 bases remaining between them. Germline V lookup: CDR1 SGHAT, CDR2 FQDESV (reference sequence). Amplification of TCR beta CDR3 regions was performed using RNA transcripts as template. The HTBI primer set served for first-round RT-PCR of the TCR CDR3. TCRdb fed the multiplex PCR reads into MiXCR, producing one record per CDR3 protein. The profile shows 300,000 to 450,000 distinct CDR3 sequences, 25% of them singletons. This clonotype was recorded at least ten times.

The TCR sequence derives from a man between 45 and 60 years old with Graves' hyperthyroidism. This sequence joins TRBV11-1 and TRBJ2-3; D gene unclear. Source material: blood. This CDR3 reads CASRGTDTQYF. CDR3 bases: TGTGCCAGCAGAGGGACAGATACGCAGTATTTT.